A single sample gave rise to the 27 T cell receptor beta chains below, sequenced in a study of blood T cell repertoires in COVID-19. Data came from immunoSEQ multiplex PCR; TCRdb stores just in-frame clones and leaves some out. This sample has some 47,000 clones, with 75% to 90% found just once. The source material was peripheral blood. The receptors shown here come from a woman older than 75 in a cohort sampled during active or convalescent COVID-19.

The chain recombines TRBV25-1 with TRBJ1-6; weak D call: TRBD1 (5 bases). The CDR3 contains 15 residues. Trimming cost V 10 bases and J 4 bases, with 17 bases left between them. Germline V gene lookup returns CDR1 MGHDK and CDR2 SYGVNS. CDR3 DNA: TGTGCCACCATGGGGGGAACGGTATATAATTCACCCCTCCACTTT. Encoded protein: CATMGGTVYNSPLHF.

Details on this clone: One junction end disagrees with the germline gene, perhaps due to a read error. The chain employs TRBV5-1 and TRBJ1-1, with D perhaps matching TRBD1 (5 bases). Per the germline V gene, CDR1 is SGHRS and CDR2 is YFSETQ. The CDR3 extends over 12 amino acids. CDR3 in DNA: TGCGCCAGCAGCCCGGGGGACCGACCCGATTTTTTT. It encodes CASSPGDRPDFF.

CDR3 nucleotides: TGTGCCAGCAGCTTAGTTACCGGAGATACGCAGTATTTT. Translating gives CASSLVTGDTQYF. The chain uses TRBV7-6 and TRBJ2-3; D is uncertain. The CDR3 sequence is 13 residues long. V lost 1 base and J 5 bases, leaving 7 bases between the germline ends. Germline CDR1 and CDR2: SGHVS and FNYEAQ.

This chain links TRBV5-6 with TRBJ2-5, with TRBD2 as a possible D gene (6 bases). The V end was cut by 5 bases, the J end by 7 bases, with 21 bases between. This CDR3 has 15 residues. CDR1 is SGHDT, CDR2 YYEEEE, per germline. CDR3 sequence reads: CASSMWPELEGTQYF. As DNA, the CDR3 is TGTGCCAGCAGTATGTGGCCAGAGCTGGAGGGGACCCAGTACTTC.

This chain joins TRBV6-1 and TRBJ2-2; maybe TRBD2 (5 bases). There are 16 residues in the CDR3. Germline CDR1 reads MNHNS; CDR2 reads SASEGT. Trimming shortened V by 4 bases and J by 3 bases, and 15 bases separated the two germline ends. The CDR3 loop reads CASSGKRAEYTGELFF. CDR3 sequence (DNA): TGTGCCAGCAGTGGGAAAAGAGCGGAGTACACCGGGGAGCTGTTTTTT.

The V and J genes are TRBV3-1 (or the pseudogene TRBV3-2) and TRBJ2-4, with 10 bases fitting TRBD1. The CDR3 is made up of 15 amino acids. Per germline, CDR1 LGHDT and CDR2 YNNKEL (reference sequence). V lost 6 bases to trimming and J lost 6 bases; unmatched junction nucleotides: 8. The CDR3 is CASSRDRGRPNIQYF. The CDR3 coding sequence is TGTGCCAGCAGTAGAGACAGGGGGCGCCCAAACATTCAGTACTTC.

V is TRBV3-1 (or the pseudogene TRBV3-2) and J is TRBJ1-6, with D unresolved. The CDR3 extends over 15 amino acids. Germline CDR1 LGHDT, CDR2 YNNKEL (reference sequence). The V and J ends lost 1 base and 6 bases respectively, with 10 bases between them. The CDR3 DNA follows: TGTGCCAGCAGCCAAGCGAGCGGAAGTAATTCACCCCTCCACTTT. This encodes CASSQASGSNSPLHF.

DNA of the CDR3: TGTGCCAGCAGCGTCGGGACAGGGAGTAACTATGGCTACACCTTC. Its translation is CASSVGTGSNYGYTF. The rearrangement uses TRBV9 and TRBJ1-2; TRBD1 matches 9 bases. Germline CDR1 reads SGDLS; CDR2 reads YYNGEE. The CDR3 sequence is 15 residues long. The J segment lost 1 base and the V segment lost 2 bases, leaving 3 bases of the junction unmatched.

DNA of the CDR3: TGCAGCGCTAACAACAGGGGGCATAATGGCTACACCTTC. This encodes CSANNRGHNGYTF. The chain employs TRBV29-1 and TRBJ1-2; 9 bases are shared with TRBD1. CDR1 is SQVTM, CDR2 ANQGSEA, per germline. V trimming: 7 bases; J trimming: 6 bases; junction bases outside the gene matches: 9. The CDR3 runs to 13 residues.

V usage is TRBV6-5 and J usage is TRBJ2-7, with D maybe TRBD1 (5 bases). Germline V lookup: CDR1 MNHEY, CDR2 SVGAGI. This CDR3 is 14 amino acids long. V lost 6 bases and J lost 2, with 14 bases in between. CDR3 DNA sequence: TGTGCCAGCAGGGGGCTCGCAGATACCTACGAGCAGTACTTC. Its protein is CASRGLADTYEQYF.

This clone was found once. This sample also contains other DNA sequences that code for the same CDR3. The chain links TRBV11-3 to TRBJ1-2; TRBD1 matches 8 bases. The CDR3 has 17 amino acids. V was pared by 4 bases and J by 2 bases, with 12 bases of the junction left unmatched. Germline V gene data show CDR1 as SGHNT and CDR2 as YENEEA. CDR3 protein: CASSSSFGTGQNYGYTF. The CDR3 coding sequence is TGTGCCAGCAGCTCCTCGTTCGGGACAGGACAAAACTATGGCTACACCTTC.

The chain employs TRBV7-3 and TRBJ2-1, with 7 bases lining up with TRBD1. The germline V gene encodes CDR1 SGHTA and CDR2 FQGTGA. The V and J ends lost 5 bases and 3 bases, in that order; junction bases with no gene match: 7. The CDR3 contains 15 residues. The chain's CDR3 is CASSAQGDRYNEQFF. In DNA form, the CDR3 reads TGTGCCAGCAGCGCGCAGGGGGACCGCTACAATGAGCAGTTCTTC.

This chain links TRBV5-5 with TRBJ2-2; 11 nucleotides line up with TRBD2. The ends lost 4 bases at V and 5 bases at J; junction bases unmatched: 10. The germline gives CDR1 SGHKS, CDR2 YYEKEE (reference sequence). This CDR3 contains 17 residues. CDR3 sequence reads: CASSLDSGRAVTGELFF. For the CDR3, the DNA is TGTGCCAGCAGCCTAGATAGCGGGAGGGCCGTTACCGGGGAGCTGTTTTTT.

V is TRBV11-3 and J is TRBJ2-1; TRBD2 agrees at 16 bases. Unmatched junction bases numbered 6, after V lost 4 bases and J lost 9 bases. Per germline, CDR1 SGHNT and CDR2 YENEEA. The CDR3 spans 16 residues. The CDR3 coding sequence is TGTGCCAGCAGCTCGGGGACTAGCGGGAGGGCCCGTGAGCAGTTCTTC. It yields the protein CASSSGTSGRAREQFF. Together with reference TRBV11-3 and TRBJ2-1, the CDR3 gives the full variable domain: EAGVVQSPRYKIIEKKQPVAFWCNPISGHNTLYWYLQNLGQGPELLIRYENEEAVDDSQLPKDRFSAERLKGVDSTLKIQPAELGDSAVYLCASSSGTSGRAREQFFGPGTRLTVL.

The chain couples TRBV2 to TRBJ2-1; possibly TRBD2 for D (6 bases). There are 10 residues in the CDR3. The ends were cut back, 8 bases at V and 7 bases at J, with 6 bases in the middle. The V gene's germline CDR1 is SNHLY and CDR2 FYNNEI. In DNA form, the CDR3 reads TGTGCCAGCGGAGGGAATGAGCAGTTCTTC. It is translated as CASGGNEQFF.

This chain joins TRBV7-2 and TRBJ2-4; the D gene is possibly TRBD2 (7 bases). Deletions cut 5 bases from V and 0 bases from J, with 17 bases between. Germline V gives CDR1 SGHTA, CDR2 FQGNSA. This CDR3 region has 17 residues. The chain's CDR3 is CASSPFRGGLAKNIQYF. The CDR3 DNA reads TGTGCCAGCAGCCCCTTTAGGGGGGGGCTAGCCAAAAACATTCAGTACTTC. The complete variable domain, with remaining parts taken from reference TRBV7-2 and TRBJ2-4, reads GAGVSQSPSNKVTEKGKDVELRCDPISGHTALYWYRQSLGQGLEFLIYFQGNSAPDKSGLPSDRFSAERTGGSVSTLTIQRTQQEDSAVYLCASSPFRGGLAKNIQYFGAGTRLSVL.

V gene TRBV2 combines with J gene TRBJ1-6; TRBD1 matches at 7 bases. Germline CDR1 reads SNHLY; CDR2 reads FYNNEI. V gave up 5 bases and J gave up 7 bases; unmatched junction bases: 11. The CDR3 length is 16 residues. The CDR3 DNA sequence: TGTGCCAGCAGTCTTACAGGGGCCCCTAAGAATTCACCCCTCCACTTT. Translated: CASSLTGAPKNSPLHF.

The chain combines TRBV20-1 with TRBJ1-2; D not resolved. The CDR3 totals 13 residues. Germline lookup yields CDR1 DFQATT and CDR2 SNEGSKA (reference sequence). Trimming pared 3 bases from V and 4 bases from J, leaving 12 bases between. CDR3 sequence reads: CSASTPSVYGYTF. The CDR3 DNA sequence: TGCAGTGCTAGTACCCCTAGCGTCTATGGCTACACCTTC.

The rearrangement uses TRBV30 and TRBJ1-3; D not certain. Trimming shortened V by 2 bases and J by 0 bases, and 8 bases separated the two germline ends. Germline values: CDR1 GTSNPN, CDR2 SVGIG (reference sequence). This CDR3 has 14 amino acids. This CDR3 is CAWSLGLSGNTIYF. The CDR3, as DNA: TGTGCCTGGAGTCTTGGACTCTCTGGAAACACCATATATTTT. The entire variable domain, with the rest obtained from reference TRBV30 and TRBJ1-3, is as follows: SQTIHQWPATLVQPVGSPLSLECTVEGTSNPNLYWYRQAAGRGLQLLFYSVGIGQISSEVPQNLSASRPQDRQFILSSKKLLLSDSGFYLCAWSLGLSGNTIYFGEGSWLTVV.

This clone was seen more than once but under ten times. CDR3 sequence: CASSPRQGNSNQPQHF. The CDR3 DNA is TGTGCCAGTAGTCCAAGACAGGGAAATAGCAATCAGCCCCAGCATTTT. The chain links TRBV19 to TRBJ1-5, with TRBD1 identical over 7 bases. The ends lost 5 bases at V and 0 bases at J; junction bases unmatched: 7. The CDR3 is made up of 16 amino acids. Germline V gives CDR1 LNHDA, CDR2 SQIVND (reference sequence). Based on the CDR3 plus reference TRBV19 and TRBJ1-5, the full variable domain is DGGITQSPKYLFRKEGQNVTLSCEQNLNHDAMYWYRQDPGQGLRLIYYSQIVNDFQKGDIAEGYSVSREKKESFPLTVTSAQKNPTAFYLCASSPRQGNSNQPQHFGDGTRLSIL.

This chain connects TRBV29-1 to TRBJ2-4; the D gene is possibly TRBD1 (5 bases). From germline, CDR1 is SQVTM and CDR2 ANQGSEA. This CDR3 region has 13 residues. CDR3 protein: CSARVGTKNIQYF. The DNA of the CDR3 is TGCAGTGCCAGGGTCGGTACCAAAAACATTCAGTACTTC.

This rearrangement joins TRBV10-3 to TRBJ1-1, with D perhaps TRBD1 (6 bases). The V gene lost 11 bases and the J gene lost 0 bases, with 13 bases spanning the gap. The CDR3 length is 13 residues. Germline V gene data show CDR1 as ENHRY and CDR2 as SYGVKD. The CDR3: CASTGPMNTEAFF. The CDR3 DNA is TGTGCCTCGACAGGACCGATGAACACTGAAGCTTTCTTT.

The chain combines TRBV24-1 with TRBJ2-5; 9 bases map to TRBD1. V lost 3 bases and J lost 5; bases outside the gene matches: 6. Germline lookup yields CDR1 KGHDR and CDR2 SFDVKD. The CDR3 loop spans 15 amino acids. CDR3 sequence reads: CATSDPGTGRETQYF. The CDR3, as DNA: TGTGCCACCAGTGATCCCGGGACAGGGAGGGAGACCCAGTACTTC.

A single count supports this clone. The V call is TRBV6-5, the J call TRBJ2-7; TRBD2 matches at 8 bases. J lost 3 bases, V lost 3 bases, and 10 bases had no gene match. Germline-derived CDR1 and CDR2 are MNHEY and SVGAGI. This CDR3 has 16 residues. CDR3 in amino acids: CASSYYNGRAVYEQYF. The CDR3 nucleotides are TGTGCCAGCAGTTATTATAACGGGAGGGCCGTCTACGAGCAGTACTTC.

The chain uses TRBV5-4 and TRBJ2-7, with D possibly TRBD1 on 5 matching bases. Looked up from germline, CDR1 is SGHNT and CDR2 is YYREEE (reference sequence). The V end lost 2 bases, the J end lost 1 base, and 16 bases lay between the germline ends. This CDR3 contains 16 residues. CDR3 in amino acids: CASSLGKGSISYEQYF. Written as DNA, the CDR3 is TGTGCCAGCAGCTTAGGGAAGGGGTCAATTTCCTACGAGCAGTACTTC.

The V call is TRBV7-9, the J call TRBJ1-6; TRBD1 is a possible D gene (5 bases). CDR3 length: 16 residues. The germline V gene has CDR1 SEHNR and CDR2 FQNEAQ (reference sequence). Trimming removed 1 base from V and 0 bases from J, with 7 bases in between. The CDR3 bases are TGTGCCAGCAGCTTAGGCGGGGCCTCCTATAATTCACCCCTCCACTTT. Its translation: CASSLGGASYNSPLHF.

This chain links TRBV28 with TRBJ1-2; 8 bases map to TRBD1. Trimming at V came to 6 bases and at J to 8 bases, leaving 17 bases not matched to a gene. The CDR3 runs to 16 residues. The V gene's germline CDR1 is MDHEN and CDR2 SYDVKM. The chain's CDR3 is CASRYSSGTGPAGYTF. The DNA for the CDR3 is TGTGCCAGCAGGTATTCGAGTGGGACAGGCCCCGCGGGCTACACCTTC.